A selection of T cell receptor beta chains follows, all from one sample in a study of response to subunit inactivated influenza vaccine. In TCRdb, the RT-PCR reads were re-called with MiXCR into one record per CDR3 protein. Here the sample spans about 190,000 distinct CDR3 sequences, around 14% being singletons. The specimen was CD8+ T cells sorted from PBMCs, collected 4 to 6 days after vaccination. The origin of the receptors is a man aged 45-60 years who received an inactivated influenza vaccine. Each CDR3 is given with its conserved first and last residue. D genes are given only for firm matches. The size field is filled for only some rows; it gives once, few, many or a size class.

TRBJ2-7 | - | TRBD2 | TRBV4-1 | TGCGCCAGCAGCCTGTCGTCGGGAGGACCCTACGAGCAGTACTTC | CASSLSSGGPYEQYF
TRBJ1-2 | few | - | TRBV20-1 | TGCAGCACGTCTGGCTACACCTTC | CSTSGYTF
TRBJ1-2 | few | TRBD1 | TRBV12-3/TRBV12-4 | TGTGCCAGCAGCGGGACAGGGGGCAACTATGGCTACACCTTC | CASSGTGGNYGYTF
TRBJ2-7 | - | TRBD2 | TRBV6-5 | TGTGCCAGCAGTTACTCGACTAGCGGGGAGGTCGAGCAGTACTTC | CASSYSTSGEVEQYF
TRBJ1-2 | - | - | TRBV6-5 | TGTGCCAGCAGTTACTCCGGGCCGGATGGCTACACCTTC | CASSYSGPDGYTF
TRBJ2-7 | - | TRBD1 | TRBV7-9 | TGTGCCAGCAGCCCCCTCCCTTTCGGACAGGTCTCCTACGAGCAGTACTTC | CASSPLPFGQVSYEQYF
TRBJ2-1 | - | - | TRBV25-1 | TGTGCCAGCAGTCGGTTGACAGACAATGAGCAGTTCTTC | CASSRLTDNEQFF
TRBJ2-2 | many | - | TRBV4-3 | TGCGCCAGCAGCCAAGCTCTCTACAGTGGGGGGGAGCTGTTTTTT | CASSQALYSGGELFF
TRBJ2-1 | many | TRBD2 | TRBV10-3 | TGTGCCATCAGTGAGTCGGGACTAGCGGGGTACAATGAGCAGTTCTTC | CAISESGLAGYNEQFF
TRBJ2-3 | - | TRBD2 | TRBV12-3/TRBV12-4 | TGTGCCAGCAGTTCCCTTCGCGGGAGCGGGGCTAGCACAGATACGCAGTATTTT | CASSSLRGSGASTDTQYF
TRBJ2-7 | - | TRBD1 | TRBV29-1 | TGCAGCGTTGAGGGGGGGGACAGGGGCGTCGAGCAGTACTTC | CSVEGGDRGVEQYF
TRBJ2-7 | - | - | TRBV20-1 | TGCAGTGCTAATACAGGGTTTGGGGCCTCCTACGAGCAGTACTTC | CSANTGFGASYEQYF
TRBJ2-7 | few | TRBD1 | TRBV11-2 | TGTGCCAGCAGCTGGACAGGGGCCTACGAGCAGTACTTC | CASSWTGAYEQYF
TRBJ2-1 | few | - | TRBV6-2/TRBV6-3 | TGTGCCAGCAGTTACTCCCGTGAGCAGTTCTTC | CASSYSREQFF
TRBJ1-2 | - | - | TRBV28 | TGTGCCAGCAGTTTAGGGGTCGGAAGCTATGGCTACACCTTC | CASSLGVGSYGYTF
TRBJ2-1 | few | - | TRBV15 | TGTGCCACCAGCAGATTGGGAGGAATAGAGGTAGCGCCATCCCCATTTGAGCAGTTCTTC | CATSRLGGIEVAPSPFEQFF
TRBJ2-7 | few | - | TRBV20-1 | TGCAGTGCTAGATCCCTTCGGGGTCTGGACGAGCAGTACTTC | CSARSLRGLDEQYF